This entry lists 7 T cell receptor beta chains sequenced from one sample in a study of beta chain features in type 1 diabetes. Of the isolated RNA, all was reverse transcribed, and so the sequenced material was expressed TCRB transcripts. The assay was immunoSEQ multiplex PCR, and TCRdb's table has in-frame clones only and misses some. The data show hundreds of thousands of clones, with over 11% seen just once and 0.035% to 0.045% held by the top ten. Study findings and constraints: Significant though moderate, a shortening of TCRB CDR3s appeared in all four CD4+ subsets of Type 1 diabetes patients.

The antigens of these receptors remain unknown. Sequencing was carried out using naive CD4+ T cells from blood. The source is a man younger than 35 with type 1 diabetes.

This clone was seen a handful of times. CDR3 DNA: TGTGCCAGCACAGTAGCGGGAGGTGGGGAGCTGTTTTTT. It yields the protein CASTVAGGGELFF. The V gene is TRBV9, the J gene TRBJ2-2; 10 bases are shared with TRBD2. V was pared by 6 bases and J by 8 bases, with 4 bases of the junction left unmatched. Germline CDR1 and CDR2: SGDLS and YYNGEE. The CDR3 has 13 residues.

CDR3 region: CASSARQGGFGNQPQHF. The CDR3 DNA follows: TGTGCCAGCAGTGCCAGACAGGGGGGTTTCGGCAATCAGCCCCAGCATTTT. The rearrangement joins TRBV6-1 to TRBJ1-5; 9 bases map to TRBD1. The CDR3 consists of 17 residues. After removal of 4 bases from V and 2 bases from J, the junction contained 9 bases not matched to a gene. Germline V gene data show CDR1 as MNHNS and CDR2 as SASEGT.

The CDR3 DNA reads as TGTGCCAGCACCCGAAGCACTGAAGCTTTCTTT. Translating gives CASTRSTEAFF. The V and J genes are TRBV28 and TRBJ1-1; D call uncertain. This CDR3 spans 11 amino acids. Germline V gene lookup returns CDR1 MDHEN and CDR2 SYDVKM. The V gene lost 7 bases and the J gene lost 4 bases, with 7 bases spanning the gap.

The chain has TRBV30 and TRBJ2-1, with TRBD2 identical over 12 bases. V lost 0 bases, J lost 9 bases, and 12 bases stayed unmatched. CDR3 length equals 17 residues. Germline V gives CDR1 GTSNPN, CDR2 SVGIG (reference sequence). CDR3 protein: CAWSVTPTSGGPSEQFF. Written as DNA, the CDR3 is TGTGCCTGGAGTGTTACCCCAACTAGCGGGGGGCCCAGTGAGCAGTTCTTC. The full variable domain, in which reference TRBV30 and TRBJ2-1 provide the parts outside the CDR3, is SQTIHQWPATLVQPVGSPLSLECTVEGTSNPNLYWYRQAAGRGLQLLFYSVGIGQISSEVPQNLSASRPQDRQFILSSKKLLLSDSGFYLCAWSVTPTSGGPSEQFFGPGTRLTVL.

This chain uses TRBV29-1 with TRBJ2-2; D is perhaps TRBD2 (5 bases). The CDR3 runs to 12 residues. Trimming took 7 bases from V and 5 from J, leaving 11 bases between them. CDR1 and CDR2 (germline): SQVTM, ANQGSEA. CDR3 nucleotides: TGCAGCGGGCTGAGGGTAACCGGGGAGCTGTTTTTT. Protein: CSGLRVTGELFF.

This chain joins TRBV4-1 and TRBJ2-2, with a weak D call TRBD2 (5 bases). The germline CDR1 and CDR2 sequences are MGHRA and YSYEKL. V lost 0 bases to trimming and J lost 1 base, with 6 bases between them. The length of the CDR3 is 15 residues. DNA for the CDR3: TGCGCCAGCAGCCAAGATGGGAGGAACACCGGGGAGCTGTTTTTT. This codes for CASSQDGRNTGELFF.

The chain is built from TRBV5-1 and TRBJ2-1, with 7 bases that match TRBD2. CDR1 is SGHRS, CDR2 YFSETQ, per germline. The CDR3 has 15 residues. The ends lost 4 bases at V and 8 bases at J; junction bases unmatched: 12. The CDR3 loop is CASSGGSLYSDEQFF. The CDR3 bases are TGCGCCAGCAGCGGCGGGAGTCTCTACTCGGATGAGCAGTTCTTC.